Reported below is one T cell receptor beta chain. This record belongs to a study of blood T cell repertoires in COVID-19. Study details: Acute-phase and convalescent COVID-19 samples originated in the United States, Italy and Spain. From T cells, B-cell-depleted T cells, or PBMCs came the material, which was cDNA or gDNA.

In the authors' methods: Amplification of reference gene primers provided the estimated nucleated cell counts. TCRdb's table, derived via immunoSEQ multiplex PCR, lists solely in-frame clones and lacks some. V and J calls and clone size are those listed in that table; D and trimming were worked out from the DNA. The data show 100,000 to 150,000 clones, around 89% seen once. The junction had 7 bases not matched to a gene; V was cut back by 6 bases and J by 4 bases. The CDR3 covers 16 residues. Germline CDR1 is SGHRS and CDR2 is YFSETQ. The chain couples TRBV5-1 to TRBJ2-3, with 14 nucleotides matching TRBD2. The source material was peripheral blood. The TCR was taken from a man between 45 and 60 years old with acute or convalescent COVID-19. The CDR3, as DNA: TGCGCCAGCACTGGGACTAGCGGGAGAGGGGCAGATACGCAGTATTTT. Encoded protein: CASTGTSGRGADTQYF.